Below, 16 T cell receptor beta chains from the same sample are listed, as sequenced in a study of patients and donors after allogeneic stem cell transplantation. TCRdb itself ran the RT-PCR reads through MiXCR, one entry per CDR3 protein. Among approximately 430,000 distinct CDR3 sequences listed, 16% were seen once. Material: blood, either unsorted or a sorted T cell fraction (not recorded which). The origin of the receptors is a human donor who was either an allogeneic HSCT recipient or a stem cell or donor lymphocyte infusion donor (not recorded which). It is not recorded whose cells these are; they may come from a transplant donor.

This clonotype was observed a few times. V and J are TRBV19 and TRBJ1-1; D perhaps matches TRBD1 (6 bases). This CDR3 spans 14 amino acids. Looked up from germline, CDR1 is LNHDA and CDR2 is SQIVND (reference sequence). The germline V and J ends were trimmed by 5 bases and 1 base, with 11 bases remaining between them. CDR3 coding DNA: TGTGCCAGTAGTGTCGACAGGTGGAACACTGAAGCTTTCTTT. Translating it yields CASSVDRWNTEAFF. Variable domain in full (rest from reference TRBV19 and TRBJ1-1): DGGITQSPKYLFRKEGQNVTLSCEQNLNHDAMYWYRQDPGQGLRLIYYSQIVNDFQKGDIAEGYSVSREKKESFPLTVTSAQKNPTAFYLCASSVDRWNTEAFFGQGTRLTVV.

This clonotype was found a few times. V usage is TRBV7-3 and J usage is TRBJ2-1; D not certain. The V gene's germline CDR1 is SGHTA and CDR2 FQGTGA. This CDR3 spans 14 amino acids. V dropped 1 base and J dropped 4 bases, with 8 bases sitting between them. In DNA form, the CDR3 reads TGTGCCAGCAGCTTAAGCGGAACTTACAATGAGCAGTTCTTC. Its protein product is CASSLSGTYNEQFF.

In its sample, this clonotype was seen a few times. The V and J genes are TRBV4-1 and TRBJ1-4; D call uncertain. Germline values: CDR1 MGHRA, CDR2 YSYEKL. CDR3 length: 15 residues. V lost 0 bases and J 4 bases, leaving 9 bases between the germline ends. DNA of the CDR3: TGCGCCAGCAGCCAAGATCGAGGATTTAATGAAAAACTGTTTTTT. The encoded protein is CASSQDRGFNEKLFF.

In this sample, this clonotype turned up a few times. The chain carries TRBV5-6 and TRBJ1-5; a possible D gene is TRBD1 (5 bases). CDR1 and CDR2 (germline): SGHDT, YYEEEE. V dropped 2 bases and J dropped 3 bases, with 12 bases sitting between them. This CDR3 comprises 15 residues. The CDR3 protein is CASSLVGGNNQPQHF. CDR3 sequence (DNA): TGTGCCAGCAGCTTAGTGGGGGGTAACAATCAGCCCCAGCATTTT.

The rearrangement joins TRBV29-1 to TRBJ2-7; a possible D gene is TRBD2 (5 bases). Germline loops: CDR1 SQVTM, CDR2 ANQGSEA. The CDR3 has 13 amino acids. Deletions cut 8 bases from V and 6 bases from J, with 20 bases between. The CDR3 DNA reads TGCAGCCTTTGGAGGCTAGAAGGGCTCGAGCAGTACTTC. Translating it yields CSLWRLEGLEQYF.

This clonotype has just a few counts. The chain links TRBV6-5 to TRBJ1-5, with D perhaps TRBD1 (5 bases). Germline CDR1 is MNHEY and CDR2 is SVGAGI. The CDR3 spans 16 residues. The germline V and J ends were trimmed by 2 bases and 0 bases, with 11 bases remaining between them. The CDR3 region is CASSYQGPYSNQPQHF. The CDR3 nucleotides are TGTGCCAGCAGTTACCAGGGTCCCTATAGCAATCAGCCCCAGCATTTT.

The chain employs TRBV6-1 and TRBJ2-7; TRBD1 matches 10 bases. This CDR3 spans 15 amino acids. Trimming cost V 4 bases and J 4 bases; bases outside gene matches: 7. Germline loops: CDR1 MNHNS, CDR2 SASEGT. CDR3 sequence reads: CASSATGTGAYEQYF. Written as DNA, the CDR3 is TGTGCCAGCAGTGCTACCGGGACAGGGGCGTACGAGCAGTACTTC.

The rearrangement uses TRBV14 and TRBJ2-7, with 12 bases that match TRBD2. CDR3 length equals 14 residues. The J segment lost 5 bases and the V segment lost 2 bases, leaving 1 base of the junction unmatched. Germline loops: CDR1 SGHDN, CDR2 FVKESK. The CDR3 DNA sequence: TGTGCCAGCAGCCAAACTAGCGGGAGGAACGAGCAGTACTTC. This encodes CASSQTSGRNEQYF.

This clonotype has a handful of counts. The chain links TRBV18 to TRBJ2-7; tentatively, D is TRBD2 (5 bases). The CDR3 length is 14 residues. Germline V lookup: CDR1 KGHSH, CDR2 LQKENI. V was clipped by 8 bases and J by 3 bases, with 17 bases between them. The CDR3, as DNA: TGTGCCAGCGCGACACGACGGGAAAACTACGAGCAGTACTTC. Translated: CASATRRENYEQYF. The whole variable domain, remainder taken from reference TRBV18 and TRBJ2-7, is NAGVMQNPRHLVRRRGQEARLRCSPMKGHSHVYWYRQLPEEGLKFMVYLQKENIIDESGMPKERFSAEFPKEGPSILRIQQVVRGDSAAYFCASATRRENYEQYFGPGTRLTVT.

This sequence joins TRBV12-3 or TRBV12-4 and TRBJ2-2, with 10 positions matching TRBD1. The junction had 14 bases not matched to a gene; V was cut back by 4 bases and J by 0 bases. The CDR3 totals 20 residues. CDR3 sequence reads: CASSSGTGASVFANTGELFF. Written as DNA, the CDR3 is TGTGCCAGCAGTTCCGGGACAGGGGCCAGTGTTTTCGCGAACACCGGGGAGCTGTTTTTT.

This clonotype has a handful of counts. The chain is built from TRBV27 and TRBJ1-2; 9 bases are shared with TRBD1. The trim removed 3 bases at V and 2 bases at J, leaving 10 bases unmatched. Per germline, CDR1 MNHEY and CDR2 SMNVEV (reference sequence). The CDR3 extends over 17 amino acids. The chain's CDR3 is CASSFQVRQGGNYGYTF. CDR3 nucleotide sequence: TGTGCCAGCAGTTTCCAAGTCAGACAGGGGGGAAACTATGGCTACACCTTC.

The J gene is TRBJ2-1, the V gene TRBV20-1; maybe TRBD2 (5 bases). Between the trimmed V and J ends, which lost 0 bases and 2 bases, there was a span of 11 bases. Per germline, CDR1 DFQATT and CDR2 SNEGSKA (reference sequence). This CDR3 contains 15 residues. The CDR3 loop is CSARDPLVTYNEQFF. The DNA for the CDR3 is TGCAGTGCTAGAGATCCACTAGTGACCTACAATGAGCAGTTCTTC.

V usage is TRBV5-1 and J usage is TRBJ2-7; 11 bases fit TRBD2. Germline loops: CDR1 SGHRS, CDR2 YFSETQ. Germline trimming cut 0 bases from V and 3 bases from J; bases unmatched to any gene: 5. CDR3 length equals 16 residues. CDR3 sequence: CASSLGGTSGIYEQYF. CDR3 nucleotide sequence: TGCGCCAGCAGCTTGGGAGGGACTAGCGGAATCTACGAGCAGTACTTC.

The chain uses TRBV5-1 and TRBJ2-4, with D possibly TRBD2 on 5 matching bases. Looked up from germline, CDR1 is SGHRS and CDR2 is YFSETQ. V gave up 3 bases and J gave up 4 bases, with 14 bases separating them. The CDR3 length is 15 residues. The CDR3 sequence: CASSWPGKAKNIQYF. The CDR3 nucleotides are TGCGCCAGCAGCTGGCCCGGGAAAGCAAAAAACATTCAGTACTTC.

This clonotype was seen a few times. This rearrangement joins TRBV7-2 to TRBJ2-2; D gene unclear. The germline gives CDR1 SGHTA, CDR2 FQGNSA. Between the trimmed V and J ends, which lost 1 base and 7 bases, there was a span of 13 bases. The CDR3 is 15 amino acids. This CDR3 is CASSLGGRIDGELFF. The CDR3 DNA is TGTGCCAGCAGCTTAGGCGGCAGGATAGACGGGGAGCTGTTTTTT.

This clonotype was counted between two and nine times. The CDR3 loop is CASRPGPGVSNQPQHF. CDR3 in DNA: TGCGCCAGCCGGCCCGGCCCGGGTGTTAGCAATCAGCCCCAGCATTTT. The chain carries TRBV5-1 and TRBJ1-5; D remains ambiguous. With 7 bases removed from V and 0 bases from J, the gap between germline ends came to 17 bases. Per the germline V gene, CDR1 is SGHRS and CDR2 is YFSETQ. The CDR3 has 16 amino acids.